Below, 6 T cell receptor beta chains from the same sample are listed, as sequenced in a study of blood T cell repertoires in COVID-19. Method: immunoSEQ multiplex PCR; TCRdb's copy keeps in-frame clones and lacks some. The sample has approximately 120,000 clones, approximately 90% seen once. Sequencing used peripheral blood. These receptors were obtained from a man aged 50 to 60 with COVID-19, enrolled during active disease.

The table lists this clone with a count of one. The rearrangement uses TRBV23-1 and TRBJ2-7; TRBD2 matches 10 bases. TRBV23-1 is an ORF, and what it does is uncertain. There are 19 residues in the CDR3. V was clipped by 3 bases and J by 4 bases; unmatched bases: 18. The CDR3 nucleotides read TGCGCCAGCAGTCATCCCCGAGGGACTAGCGTCGGAACGATGTACGAGCAGTACGTC. Protein: CASSHPRGTSVGTMYEQYV.

The V and J genes are TRBV5-1 and TRBJ2-5; 9 nucleotides align to TRBD2. V gave up 2 bases and J gave up 5 bases; unmatched junction bases: 4. Germline CDR1 and CDR2: SGHRS and YFSETQ. This CDR3 spans 14 amino acids. The CDR3 DNA reads as TGCGCCAGCAGCTTATTAGCGGGAGAGGAGACCCAGTACTTC. Translation gives CASSLLAGEETQYF.

J is TRBJ2-2 and V is TRBV5-5; possibly TRBD1 for D (7 bases). Germline CDR1 and CDR2: SGHKS and YYEKEE (reference sequence). Trimming cost V 1 base and J 5 bases, with 12 bases left between them. CDR3 size: 15 residues. The CDR3 is CASSLRRGVTGELFF. For the CDR3, the DNA is TGTGCCAGCAGCTTGCGCAGGGGGGTGACCGGGGAGCTGTTTTTT.

This clone was seen only once. The CDR3 DNA reads TGTGCCAGCAGTTACGCAGAAGAGACCCAGTACTTC. Encoded protein: CASSYAEETQYF. The chain has TRBV6-5 and TRBJ2-5; no firm D call. The CDR3 spans 12 residues. Germline V CDR1 and CDR2: MNHEY, SVGAGI. The V end lost 2 bases, the J end lost 3 bases, and 4 bases lay between the germline ends.

The chain joins TRBV10-3 to TRBJ1-2; TRBD1 aligns across 8 bases. V lost 4 bases to trimming and J lost 5 bases; unmatched junction nucleotides: 9. This CDR3 has 15 amino acids. Germline CDR1 ENHRY, CDR2 SYGVKD. The CDR3 loop is CAISGTGQNVYGYTF. CDR3 nucleotide sequence: TGTGCCATCAGTGGGACAGGGCAAAACGTGTATGGCTACACCTTC.

The chain combines TRBV19 with TRBJ1-5; 8 bases are a match to TRBD1. From germline, CDR1 is LNHDA and CDR2 SQIVND (reference sequence). V lost 11 bases to trimming and J lost 1 base; unmatched junction nucleotides: 13. The CDR3 covers 16 residues. The DNA of the CDR3 is TGTGCCGTCGGGGCGCAGGGGGCTGGGAGCAATCAGCCCCAGCATTTT. Residues: CAVGAQGAGSNQPQHF.